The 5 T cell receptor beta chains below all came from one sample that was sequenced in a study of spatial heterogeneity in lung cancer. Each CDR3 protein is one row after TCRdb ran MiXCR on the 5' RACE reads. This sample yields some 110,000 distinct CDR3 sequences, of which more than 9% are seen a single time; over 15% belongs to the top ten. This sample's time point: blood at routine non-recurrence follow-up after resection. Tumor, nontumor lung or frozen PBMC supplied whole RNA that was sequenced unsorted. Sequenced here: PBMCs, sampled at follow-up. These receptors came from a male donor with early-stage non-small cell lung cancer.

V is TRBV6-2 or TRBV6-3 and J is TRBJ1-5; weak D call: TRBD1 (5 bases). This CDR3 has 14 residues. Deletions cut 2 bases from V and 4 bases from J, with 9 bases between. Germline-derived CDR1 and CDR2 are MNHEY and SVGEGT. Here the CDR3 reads CASSYIDRNQPQHF. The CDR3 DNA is TGTGCCAGCAGTTACATAGACAGAAATCAGCCCCAGCATTTT.

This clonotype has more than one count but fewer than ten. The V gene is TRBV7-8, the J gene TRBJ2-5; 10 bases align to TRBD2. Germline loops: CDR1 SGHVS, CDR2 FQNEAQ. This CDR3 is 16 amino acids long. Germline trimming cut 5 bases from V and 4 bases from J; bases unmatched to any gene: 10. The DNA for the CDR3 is TGTGCCAGCAGCATTACGAGCGGGGGGGGCCTAGAGACCCAGTACTTC. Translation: CASSITSGGGLETQYF.

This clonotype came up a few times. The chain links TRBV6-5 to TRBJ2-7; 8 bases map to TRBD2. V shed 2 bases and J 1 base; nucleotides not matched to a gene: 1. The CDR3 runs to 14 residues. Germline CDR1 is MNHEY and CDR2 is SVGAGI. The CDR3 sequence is CASSYERGSYEQYF. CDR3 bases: TGTGCCAGCAGTTACGAGCGGGGGTCCTACGAGCAGTACTTC.

The CDR3 DNA follows: TGTGCCAGCAGGCCGCCGGGACAGGGTAGGAGGGAGCTGTTTTTT. Translation gives CASRPPGQGRRELFF. The chain employs TRBV27 and TRBJ2-2, with 9 nucleotides matching TRBD1. With 6 bases clipped from V and 9 bases from J, the junction kept 11 bases outside the gene matches. The CDR3 is 15 amino acids. The germline V gene has CDR1 MNHEY and CDR2 SMNVEV (reference sequence).

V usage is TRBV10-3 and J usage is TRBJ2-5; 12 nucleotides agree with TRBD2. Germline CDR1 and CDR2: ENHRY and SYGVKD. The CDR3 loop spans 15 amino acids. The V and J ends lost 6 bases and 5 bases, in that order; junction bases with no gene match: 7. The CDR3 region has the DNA TGTGCCATCAGCCTAGCGGGGGGGCTAATGGAGACCCAGTACTTC. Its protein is CAISLAGGLMETQYF.